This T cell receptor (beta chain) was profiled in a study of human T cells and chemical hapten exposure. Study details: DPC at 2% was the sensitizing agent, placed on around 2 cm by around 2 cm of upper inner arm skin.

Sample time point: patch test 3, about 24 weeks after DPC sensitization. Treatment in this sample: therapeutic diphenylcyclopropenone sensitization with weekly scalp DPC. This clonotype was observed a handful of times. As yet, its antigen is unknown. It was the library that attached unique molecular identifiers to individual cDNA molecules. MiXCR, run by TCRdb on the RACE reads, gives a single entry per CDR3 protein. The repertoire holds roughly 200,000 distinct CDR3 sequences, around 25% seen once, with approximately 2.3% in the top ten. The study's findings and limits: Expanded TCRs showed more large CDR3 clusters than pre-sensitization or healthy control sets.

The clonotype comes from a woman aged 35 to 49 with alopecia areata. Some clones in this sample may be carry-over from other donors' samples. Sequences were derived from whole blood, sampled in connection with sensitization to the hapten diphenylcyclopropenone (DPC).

Here the CDR3 reads CASSFGGVSSYEQYF. DNA of the CDR3: TGTGCCAGCAGCTTTGGCGGGGTCAGCTCCTACGAGCAGTACTTC. This sequence joins TRBV5-4 and TRBJ2-7; TRBD2 might be the D (6 bases). CDR1 and CDR2 (germline): SGHNT, YYREEE (reference sequence). V lost 2 bases and J 0 bases, leaving 12 bases between the germline ends. CDR3 length: 15 amino acids.